This TCR beta chain was captured in a study of CD8 T cells in Susac syndrome. As for the study in general: Active disease was present in about 6 of the sequenced Susac syndrome patients, whereas fewer than 10 of them were in remission. Study-wide findings and caveats: Roughly 5 Susac-specific public clones appeared in CD8+ TEMRA repertoires, and around 16 in total CD8+ repertoires.

Details on this clonotype: Its matching antigen is unknown.

The V and J ends lost 4 bases and 5 bases, in that order; junction bases with no gene match: 7. Per germline, CDR1 KGHSH and CDR2 LQKENI. The CDR3 totals 15 residues. RNA, at 0.5 to 1 ug, was reverse transcribed with random hexamers. TCRdb independently ran MiXCR on the immunoSEQ multiplex PCR reads; one entry per CDR3 protein. Here the sample spans roughly 190,000 distinct CDR3 sequences, over 90% being singletons. This clonotype was sampled from a human donor with Susac syndrome. Specimen: CD8+ T cells from PBMCs. The chain couples TRBV18 to TRBJ2-5; TRBD1 aligns across 10 bases. The CDR3 DNA sequence: TGTGCCAGCTCACAAGGGACAGGGGCGATGGAGACCCAGTACTTC. Its protein product is CASSQGTGAMETQYF.